A single sample is the source of the 8 T cell receptor beta chains below, sequenced in a study of shared clonotypes between healthy human individuals. The table came from immunoSEQ multiplex PCR; TCRdb's copy has only in-frame clones and leaves some out. The data contain just over 2,000,000 clones, about 95% of them seen just once; the ten biggest clones take up more than 0.95%. The naive CD8 fraction comprised CD45RO-negative cells positively selected for CCR7 and excluded terminally differentiated effector memory CD45RA+ cells. Sequenced sample: naive CD8+ T cells sorted from blood. The receptors were gathered from a man aged 18 to 30 in good health.

The chain joins TRBV7-9 to TRBJ2-7, with TRBD2 matching 8 bases. CDR1 and CDR2 (germline): SEHNR, FQNEAQ (reference sequence). With 5 bases clipped from V and 4 bases from J, the junction kept 10 bases outside the gene matches. The CDR3 has 15 amino acids. CDR3 sequence (DNA): TGTGCCAGCAGCCCCAAGGCTAGCGGGCTATACGAGCAGTACTTC. It codes for CASSPKASGLYEQYF.

The V and J genes are TRBV6-5 and TRBJ2-7; TRBD1 matches at 8 bases. V was pared by 5 bases and J by 3 bases, with 9 bases of the junction left unmatched. Germline V gives CDR1 MNHEY, CDR2 SVGAGI. The CDR3 extends over 15 amino acids. The CDR3 DNA reads TGTGCCAGCAGTCTCGGCCAGGGGGCCCTCTACGAGCAGTACTTC. It yields the protein CASSLGQGALYEQYF.

This clone appeared once. For the CDR3, the DNA is TGTGCCAGCTCACCCCTCGGGGTAGCGGACCGCTCTGGGGCCAACGTCCTGACTTTC. Translation: CASSPLGVADRSGANVLTF. V gene TRBV18 combines with J gene TRBJ2-6; the D gene is possibly TRBD2 (6 bases). This CDR3 has 19 residues. Per the germline V gene, CDR1 is KGHSH and CDR2 is LQKENI. The V and J ends lost 3 bases and 0 bases respectively, with 18 bases between them.

In regard to this clone: Other DNA sequences within the sample encode an identical CDR3. V and J are TRBV18 and TRBJ2-5; a possible D gene is TRBD1 (6 bases). V was shortened by 0 bases and J by 5 bases, with 10 bases between the two germline ends. The germline V gene encodes CDR1 KGHSH and CDR2 LQKENI. The CDR3 has 14 residues. CDR3 nucleotide sequence: TGTGCCAGCTCACCACCTGGGGGCGGTGAGACCCAGTACTTC. As protein: CASSPPGGGETQYF.

Only one count was recorded for this clone. The genes are TRBV14 and TRBJ2-1, with 8 bases fitting TRBD2. The CDR3 runs 17 residues. Germline trimming cut 1 base from V and 5 bases from J; bases unmatched to any gene: 10. Germline V CDR1 and CDR2: SGHDN, FVKESK. DNA for the CDR3: TGTGCCAGCAGCCAAGGTGTTAGCGGGGATGCTAACAATGAGCAGTTCTTC. It yields the protein CASSQGVSGDANNEQFF.

This chain joins TRBV27 and TRBJ1-5; 9 nucleotides align to TRBD1. CDR1 MNHEY and CDR2 SMNVEV come from the germline V gene (reference sequence). This CDR3 is built from 14 residues. After removal of 2 bases from V and 9 bases from J, the junction contained 5 bases not matched to a gene. The CDR3 sequence is CASSLGTGYGPQHF. CDR3 coding DNA: TGTGCCAGCAGTTTAGGGACAGGGTATGGGCCCCAGCATTTT.

This clone was recorded once. This chain joins TRBV13 and TRBJ1-2; the match to TRBD1 covers 9 bases. Germline values: CDR1 PRHDT, CDR2 FYEKMQ (reference sequence). After removal of 0 bases from V and 5 bases from J, the junction contained 10 bases not matched to a gene. The CDR3 has 17 amino acids. The CDR3 protein is CASSLGLTGGVDYGYTF. CDR3 sequence (DNA): TGTGCCAGCAGCTTAGGCCTGACAGGGGGGGTAGATTATGGCTACACCTTC.

The chain uses TRBV6-1 and TRBJ2-7; weak D call: TRBD2 (6 bases). The CDR3 is 13 amino acids. V was cut by 6 bases and J by 6 bases, with 15 bases left in between. Germline loops: CDR1 MNHNS, CDR2 SASEGT. The CDR3 protein is CASRVGGSFEQYF. The CDR3 nucleotides are TGTGCCAGCAGGGTAGGAGGGAGCTTCGAGCAGTACTTC.